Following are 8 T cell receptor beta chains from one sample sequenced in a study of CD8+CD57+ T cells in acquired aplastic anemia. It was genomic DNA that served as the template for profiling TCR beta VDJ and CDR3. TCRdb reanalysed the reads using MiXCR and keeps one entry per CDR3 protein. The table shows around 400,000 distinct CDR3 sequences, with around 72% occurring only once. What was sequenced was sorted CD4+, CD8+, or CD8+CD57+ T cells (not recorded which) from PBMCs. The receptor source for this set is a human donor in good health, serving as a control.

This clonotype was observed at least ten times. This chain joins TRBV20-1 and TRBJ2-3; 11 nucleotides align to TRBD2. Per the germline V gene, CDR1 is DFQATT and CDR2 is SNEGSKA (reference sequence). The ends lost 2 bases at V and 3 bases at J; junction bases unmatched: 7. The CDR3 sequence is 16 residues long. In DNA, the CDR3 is TGCAGTGCTAGAACGGGTAGCGGGGGGGTAACAGATACGCAGTATTTT. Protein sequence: CSARTGSGGVTDTQYF.

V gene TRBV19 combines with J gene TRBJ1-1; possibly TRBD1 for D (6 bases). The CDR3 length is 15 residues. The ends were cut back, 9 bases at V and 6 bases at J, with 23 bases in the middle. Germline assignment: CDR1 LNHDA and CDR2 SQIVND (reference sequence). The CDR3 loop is CASRGRGRGKPEAFF. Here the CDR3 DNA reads TGTGCCAGCAGGGGTCGGGGCAGGGGAAAACCTGAAGCTTTCTTT. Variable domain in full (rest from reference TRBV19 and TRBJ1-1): DGGITQSPKYLFRKEGQNVTLSCEQNLNHDAMYWYRQDPGQGLRLIYYSQIVNDFQKGDIAEGYSVSREKKESFPLTVTSAQKNPTAFYLCASRGRGRGKPEAFFGQGTRLTVV.

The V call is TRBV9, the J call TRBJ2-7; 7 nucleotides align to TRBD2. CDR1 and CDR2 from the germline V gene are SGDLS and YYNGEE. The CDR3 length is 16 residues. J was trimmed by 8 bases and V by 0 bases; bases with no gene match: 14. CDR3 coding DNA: TGTGCCAGCAGCGTAGGGGCGGGGGATACAGAGGCCCAGCAGTACTTC. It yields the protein CASSVGAGDTEAQQYF.

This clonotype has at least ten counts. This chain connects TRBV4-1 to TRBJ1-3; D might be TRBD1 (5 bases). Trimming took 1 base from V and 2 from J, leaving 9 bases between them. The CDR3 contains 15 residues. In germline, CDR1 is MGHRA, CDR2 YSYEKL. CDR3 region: CASSQADSPGNTIYF. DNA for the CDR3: TGCGCCAGCAGCCAAGCTGACAGCCCTGGAAACACCATATATTTT.

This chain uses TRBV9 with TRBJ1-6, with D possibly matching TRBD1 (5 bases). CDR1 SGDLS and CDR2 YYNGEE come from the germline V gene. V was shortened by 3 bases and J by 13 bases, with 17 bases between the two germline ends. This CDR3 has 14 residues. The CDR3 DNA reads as TGTGCCAGCAGCGCCACCGGGACTAGTTACCCCCTCCACTTT. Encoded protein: CASSATGTSYPLHF.

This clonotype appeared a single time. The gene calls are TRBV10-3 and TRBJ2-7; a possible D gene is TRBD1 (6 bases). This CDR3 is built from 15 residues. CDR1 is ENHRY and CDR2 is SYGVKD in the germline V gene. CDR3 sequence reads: CAISETDRNSYEHYV. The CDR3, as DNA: TGTGCCATCAGTGAGACCGACAGGAACTCCTACGAGCACTACGTT.

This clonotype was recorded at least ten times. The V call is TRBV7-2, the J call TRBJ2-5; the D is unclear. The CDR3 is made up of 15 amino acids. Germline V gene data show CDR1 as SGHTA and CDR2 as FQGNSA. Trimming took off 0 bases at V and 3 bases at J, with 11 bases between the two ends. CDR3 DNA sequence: TGTGCCAGCAGCTTAGCCGGACGTCAAGAAGAGACCCAGTACTTC. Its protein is CASSLAGRQEETQYF.

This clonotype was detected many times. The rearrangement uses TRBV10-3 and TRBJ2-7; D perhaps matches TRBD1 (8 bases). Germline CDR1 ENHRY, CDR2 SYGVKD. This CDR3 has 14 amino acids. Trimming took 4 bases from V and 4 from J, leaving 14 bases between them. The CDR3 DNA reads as TGTGCCATCAGTGGAGACAGGGGAGGGTACGAGCAGTACTTC. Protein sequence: CAISGDRGGYEQYF.